This TCR beta chain was recorded in a study of tumor-infiltrating lymphocytes in primary liver carcinoma. Study details: Spanning 4.2 to 10 cm, the tumors were T1-T3 N0M0. The study obtained roughly 3.5 to 7.13 million productive TCRbeta reads per sample, similar across tissue types.

Taking roughly 18-32 mg of unsorted bulk tissue, the authors co-extracted RNA and DNA. Donors underwent surgery for histopathologically diagnosed primary liver carcinoma. The study found over 85% viable tumor cells in every tumor sample. The CDR3 covers 16 residues. The V gene's germline CDR1 is SGHNT and CDR2 YYREEE (reference sequence). V lost 4 bases to trimming and J lost 6 bases, with 20 bases between them. From about 490 ng of total RNA, TCR beta-specific cDNA was reverse-transcribed using a constant-region primer. Amplification in three nested multiplex PCR rounds with slightly modified ARM-PCR gave rise to TCR beta libraries. The opening two PCR rounds, roughly 11 cycles each, paired TRBV1-TRBV30 forward primers with a C-beta reverse primer. TCRdb called the multiplex PCR reads again in MiXCR, with one record for every CDR3 protein. The sample consists of 90,000 to 150,000 distinct CDR3 sequences, around two thirds of them appearing once.

Sequenced input: liver tumor tissue from sampling region 1. Documented subset: tumor region T1, superior pole. The V call is TRBV5-4, the J call TRBJ2-1, with D possibly matching TRBD2 (5 bases). The sequence was obtained from a woman aged 55-70 years with primary liver carcinoma and hepatitis B virus infection. CDR3 DNA: TGTGCCAGCAGCGCCATTAGCGTCCTCTCGGGCAATGAGCAGTTCTTC. Protein product: CASSAISVLSGNEQFF.